This TCR beta chain is from a study of shared T cell receptors in the human thymus. Per germline, CDR1 MGHDK and CDR2 SYGVNS. V lost 7 bases, J lost 10 bases, and 7 bases stayed unmatched. The CDR3 loop spans 12 amino acids. Produced via immunoSEQ multiplex PCR; TCRdb's table is partial and in-frame only. This sample carries some 700,000 clones, 70% to 90% of them seen once, and the ten largest clones take roughly 0.01%. These data were likewise used in another study, on human thymus T cells. Turning to that study: Resections from corrective heart surgery provided thymus tissue. Both thymic and peripheral blood repertoires showed apparently biased V and J usage.

The sequence was collected from a girl in the first two years of life with a congenital heart defect. Sequenced input: thymocytes. The gene calls are TRBV25-1 and TRBJ2-1, with TRBD2 identical over 7 bases. The CDR3 loop is CASKARGLEQFF. The CDR3 DNA reads TGTGCCAGCAAAGCGCGGGGGTTGGAGCAGTTCTTC.